Listed below are T cell receptor beta chains from one sample, sequenced in a study of cytomegalovirus exposure and HLA in healthy donors. Produced via immunoSEQ multiplex PCR; TCRdb's table is partial and in-frame only. The sample consists of under 150,000 clones, roughly three quarters of them appearing once. Source material: PBMCs. The receptors stem from a man aged 25-45 years in good health and CMV-seropositive. The CDR3 runs from the conserved cysteine through the conserved F or W. Fields, in order: clone size, J gene, D gene, V gene, CDR3 protein, CDR3 DNA. A D gene is named only where the DNA matches it firmly. Some rows mark clone size as missing; the rest say once, few, many or name a class of expanded clone.

>once|TRBJ2-7|TRBD2|TRBV6-5
CASSYSAGLADYEQYF
TGTGCCAGCAGTTACTCCGCTGGACTAGCGGACTACGAGCAGTACTTC
>.|TRBJ1-1|.|TRBV4-3
CASGYRVGTEAFF
TGCGCCAGCGGGTACAGGGTAGGCACTGAAGCTTTCTTT
>.|TRBJ2-5|TRBD2|TRBV9
CASSVASGRTETQYF
TGTGCCAGCAGCGTAGCTAGCGGGAGGACGGAGACCCAGTACTTC
>.|TRBJ2-5|.|TRBV27
CASTLYQETQYF
TGTGCCAGCACCTTATACCAAGAGACCCAGTACTTC
>.|TRBJ1-4|TRBD1|TRBV6-1
CASSEEGAAGKLFF
TGTGCCAGCAGTGAAGAGGGGGCGGCCGGGAAACTGTTTTTT
>.|TRBJ1-3|.|TRBV6-4
CARRPAGPGNTIYF
TGTGCCCGTCGGCCGGCAGGTCCTGGAAACACCATATATTTT
>.|TRBJ2-7|TRBD1|TRBV5-8
CASSLGDRGQYEQYF
TGTGCCAGCAGCTTGGGCGACAGGGGGCAATACGAGCAGTACTTC
>.|TRBJ1-1|TRBD1|TRBV7-3
CASSLTADRGGTEAFF
TGTGCCAGCAGCTTAACGGCCGACAGGGGGGGAACTGAAGCTTTCTTT
>.|TRBJ2-7|.|TRBV2
CASSLHAGAGGVTYEQYF
TGTGCCAGCAGCCTGCATGCGGGGGCAGGCGGGGTCACCTACGAGCAGTACTTC
>.|TRBJ2-3|.|TRBV6-5
CASTTDWSTDTQYF
TGTGCCAGCACCACGGACTGGAGCACAGATACGCAGTATTTT
>.|TRBJ1-1|TRBD1|TRBV7-9
CASRLTGGNFDTEAFF
TGTGCCAGCAGGTTGACAGGGGGCAATTTTGACACTGAAGCTTTCTTT
>once|TRBJ1-1|.|TRBV19
CASSTDTTETEAFF
TGTGCCAGTAGTACGGACACGACGGAGACTGAAGCTTTCTTT
>.|TRBJ2-7|.|TRBV7-2
CASSPNPYEQYF
TGTGCCAGCAGCCCTAATCCCTACGAGCAGTACTTC
>.|TRBJ1-5|.|TRBV18
CASSSRGDQPQHF
TGTGCCAGCTCTTCCCGGGGGGATCAGCCCCAGCATTTT
>few|TRBJ1-2|TRBD1|TRBV5-1
CASKTQGAANYGYTF
TGCGCCAGCAAAACTCAGGGGGCCGCTAACTATGGCTACACCTTC